The 21 T cell receptor beta chains below were found in one sample sequenced in a study of blood T cell repertoires in COVID-19. TCRdb's table, derived via immunoSEQ multiplex PCR, lists solely in-frame clones and lacks some. The data show approximately 150,000 clones, 70% to 85% seen once. Material: peripheral blood. The receptors here all came from a woman between 45 and 65 years old in a cohort sampled during active or convalescent COVID-19.

V is TRBV10-2 and J is TRBJ1-6; D is uncertain. This CDR3 region has 15 residues. The V gene lost 6 bases and the J gene lost 3 bases, with 12 bases spanning the gap. Germline CDR1 is WSHSY and CDR2 is SAAADI. CDR3 loop: CASRRDPFYNSPLHF. The CDR3 bases are TGCGCCAGCAGGAGGGATCCCTTCTATAATTCACCCCTCCACTTT.

The V call is TRBV5-5, the J call TRBJ1-1, with unresolved D. V was cut by 0 bases and J by 7 bases, with 10 bases left in between. The germline V gene has CDR1 SGHKS and CDR2 YYEKEE (reference sequence). The CDR3 totals 13 residues. Written as DNA, the CDR3 is TGTGCCAGCAGCTTGGGAGGGAGAGATGAAGCTTTCTTT. Encoded protein: CASSLGGRDEAFF.

The rearrangement joins TRBV18 to TRBJ2-7; no clear D. V lost 2 bases to trimming and J lost 5 bases, with 16 bases between them. This CDR3 region has 15 residues. Per the germline V gene, CDR1 is KGHSH and CDR2 is LQKENI. DNA for the CDR3: TGTGCCAGCTCACCAAGGCTGGAGCTATCGGACGAGCAGTACTTC. Amino acid sequence: CASSPRLELSDEQYF.

The genes are TRBV12-3 or TRBV12-4 and TRBJ2-5; tentatively, D is TRBD2 (6 bases). CDR3 length equals 13 residues. Trimming took off 3 bases at V and 2 bases at J, with 7 bases between the two ends. This chain's CDR3 is CASSLRGQETQYF. In DNA, the CDR3 is TGTGCCAGCAGTTTGCGGGGTCAAGAGACCCAGTACTTC.

The chain combines TRBV30 with TRBJ1-3, with unresolved D. The CDR3 runs 13 residues. V was shortened by 4 bases and J by 2 bases, with 9 bases between the two germline ends. Germline CDR1 reads GTSNPN; CDR2 reads SVGIG (reference sequence). The CDR3 nucleotides are TGTGCCTGGAAGCCAGGCCCTGGAAACACCATATATTTT. It specifies CAWKPGPGNTIYF.

The chain employs TRBV6-5 and TRBJ2-3; D perhaps matches TRBD1 (5 bases). V lost 9 bases, J lost 5 bases, and 18 bases lay in between. The CDR3 spans 14 residues. CDR1 is MNHEY and CDR2 is SVGAGI in the germline V gene. This CDR3 reads CASKGIRIRDTQYF. The DNA for the CDR3 is TGTGCCAGTAAGGGGATAAGAATTCGAGATACGCAGTATTTT.

This chain links TRBV2 with TRBJ2-7; D unresolved. The germline gives CDR1 SNHLY, CDR2 FYNNEI. Trimming left V 5 bases short and J 3 bases short, with 5 bases between. CDR3 length equals 11 residues. The CDR3 nucleotides read TGTGCCAGCAGTTCTAGCTACGAGCAGTACTTC. Its protein is CASSSSYEQYF. The whole variable domain, filled in from reference TRBV2 and TRBJ2-7, reads EPEVTQTPSHQVTQMGQEVILRCVPISNHLYFYWYRQILGQKVEFLVSFYNNEISEKSEIFDDQFSVERPDGSNFTLKIRSTKLEDSAMYFCASSSSYEQYFGPGTRLTVT.

V usage is TRBV11-2 and J usage is TRBJ2-2; D is unresolved. Germline V CDR1 and CDR2: SGHAT, FQNNGV. The CDR3 contains 13 residues. With 4 bases removed from V and 4 bases from J, the gap between germline ends came to 7 bases. The CDR3 is CASSSQITGELFF. The CDR3 DNA sequence: TGTGCCAGCAGCTCCCAGATCACCGGGGAGCTGTTTTTT. Full variable domain (outside the CDR3, taken from reference TRBV11-2 and TRBJ2-2): EAGVAQSPRYKIIEKRQSVAFWCNPISGHATLYWYQQILGQGPKLLIQFQNNGVVDDSQLPKDRFSAERLKGVDSTLKIQPAKLEDSAVYLCASSSQITGELFFGEGSRLTVL.

This clone appeared a single time. The chain combines TRBV19 with TRBJ1-5, with TRBD1 identical over 7 bases. V was clipped by 8 bases and J by 0 bases; unmatched bases: 4. The CDR3 sequence is 14 residues long. Germline values: CDR1 LNHDA, CDR2 SQIVND (reference sequence). The CDR3: CASGDRNSNQPQHF. CDR3 sequence (DNA): TGTGCCAGTGGGGACAGAAATAGCAATCAGCCCCAGCATTTT. Filled out from reference TRBV19 and TRBJ1-5, the complete variable domain reads DGGITQSPKYLFRKEGQNVTLSCEQNLNHDAMYWYRQDPGQGLRLIYYSQIVNDFQKGDIAEGYSVSREKKESFPLTVTSAQKNPTAFYLCASGDRNSNQPQHFGDGTRLSIL.

The chain links TRBV7-9 to TRBJ2-3; TRBD1 matches at 9 bases. Germline values: CDR1 SEHNR, CDR2 FQNEAQ (reference sequence). This CDR3 has 16 amino acids. With 5 bases clipped from V and 5 bases from J, the junction kept 11 bases outside the gene matches. In DNA, the CDR3 is TGTGCCAGCAGCCTAAATAGACAGGGGGGGAAAGATACGCAGTATTTT. This encodes CASSLNRQGGKDTQYF.

The chain joins TRBV5-1 to TRBJ2-3, with TRBD2 identical over 8 bases. Germline CDR1 reads SGHRS; CDR2 reads YFSETQ. J was trimmed by 2 bases and V by 4 bases; bases with no gene match: 6. The CDR3 runs 15 residues. CDR3: CASSSSAGVTDTQYF. The CDR3 DNA reads TGCGCCAGCAGCAGTTCAGCGGGGGTCACAGATACGCAGTATTTT.

V and J are TRBV7-6 and TRBJ2-7, with 9 bases that match TRBD1. V was clipped by 4 bases and J by 4 bases; unmatched bases: 5. Germline V gives CDR1 SGHVS, CDR2 FNYEAQ. The CDR3 is 14 residues long. The DNA of the CDR3 is TGTGCCAGCAGCTGGGACAGGGAAAGTTACGAGCAGTACTTC. Translated: CASSWDRESYEQYF.

This chain joins TRBV7-9 and TRBJ1-2, with 8 bases that match TRBD1. Germline lookup yields CDR1 SEHNR and CDR2 FQNEAQ (reference sequence). This CDR3 has 15 amino acids. V was clipped by 6 bases and J by 6 bases; unmatched bases: 12. The CDR3 bases are TGTGCCAGCAGAACAAGTCCAGGGGGCGCTGATGGCTACACCTTC. Protein product: CASRTSPGGADGYTF.

This sequence joins TRBV5-6 and TRBJ2-1; TRBD2 matches at 7 bases. The CDR3 runs to 16 residues. V gave up 6 bases and J gave up 2 bases; unmatched junction bases: 11. From germline, CDR1 is SGHDT and CDR2 YYEEEE. This chain's CDR3 is CASTLYGGMTYNEQFF. CDR3 nucleotide sequence: TGTGCCAGCACCTTATACGGGGGGATGACCTACAATGAGCAGTTCTTC.

The J gene is TRBJ2-2, the V gene TRBV9; 11 bases fit TRBD1. Germline V lookup: CDR1 SGDLS, CDR2 YYNGEE. The CDR3 contains 17 residues. Losses at the gene ends were 4 bases for V and 1 base for J; bases not matched to a gene: 6. CDR3 region: CASSTRTGGLNTGELFF. The CDR3, as DNA: TGTGCCAGCAGCACTCGGACAGGGGGCTTGAACACCGGGGAGCTGTTTTTT. Full variable domain (rest looked up from reference TRBV9 and TRBJ2-2): DSGVTQTPKHLITATGQRVTLRCSPRSGDLSVYWYQQSLDQGLQFLIQYYNGEERAKGNILERFSAQQFPDLHSELNLSSLELGDSALYFCASSTRTGGLNTGELFFGEGSRLTVL.

J is TRBJ2-7 and V is TRBV24-1; TRBD1 agrees at 7 bases. The V segment lost 4 bases and the J segment 2 bases; nucleotides outside the gene matches: 4. The germline V gene encodes CDR1 KGHDR and CDR2 SFDVKD. The length of the CDR3 is 14 residues. DNA of the CDR3: TGTGCCACCAGTGACGCAGACAGGGCCTACGAGCAGTACTTC. Protein: CATSDADRAYEQYF.

CDR3 amino acids: CASSLRGANSPLHF. CDR3 sequence (DNA): TGTGCCAGCAGCCTTCGCGGGGCCAATTCACCCCTCCACTTT. The chain uses TRBV3-1 (or the pseudogene TRBV3-2) and TRBJ1-6; weak D call: TRBD1 (5 bases). Germline V CDR1 and CDR2: LGHDT, YNNKEL (reference sequence). V was pared by 4 bases and J by 7 bases, with 11 bases between. The CDR3 spans 14 residues.

This clone occurred a few times. The rearrangement links TRBV7-3 to TRBJ1-1, with D uncertain. V shed 4 bases and J shed 1 base, with 7 bases lying between them. CDR3 length: 13 amino acids. Per germline, CDR1 SGHTA and CDR2 FQGTGA. The CDR3: CASSSAGNTEAFF. The CDR3 DNA sequence: TGTGCCAGCAGCTCCGCCGGGAACACTGAAGCTTTCTTT.

The chain couples TRBV2 to TRBJ2-5; TRBD2 matches 8 bases. V gave up 7 bases and J gave up 5 bases; unmatched junction bases: 12. Germline V lookup: CDR1 SNHLY, CDR2 FYNNEI. This CDR3 has 15 residues. The CDR3 nucleotides are TGTGCCAGCAACGACGGGGGGGTAGGTCACGAGACCCAGTACTTC. Translated, it gives CASNDGGVGHETQYF.

The rearrangement joins TRBV4-3 to TRBJ2-3; the match to TRBD2 covers 9 bases. CDR1 is LGHNA and CDR2 is YSLEER in the germline V gene. Trimming cost V 1 base and J 2 bases; bases outside gene matches: 13. The CDR3 totals 19 residues. As DNA, the CDR3 is TGCGCCAGCAGCCAAGTGAATGTAGCGGGGGAAGTGGACACAGATACGCAGTATTTT. Its protein is CASSQVNVAGEVDTDTQYF.

CDR3 sequence: CASSYLLETGNEKLFF. In DNA form, the CDR3 reads TGTGCCAGCAGCTACCTTCTAGAGACGGGGAATGAAAAACTGTTTTTT. This sequence joins TRBV7-9 and TRBJ1-4; D remains ambiguous. This CDR3 is 16 amino acids long. V was clipped by 4 bases and J by 5 bases, with 17 bases between them. In germline, CDR1 is SEHNR, CDR2 FQNEAQ (reference sequence). Using reference TRBV7-9 and TRBJ1-4 for the parts outside the CDR3, the full variable domain is DTGVSQNPRHKITKRGQNVTFRCDPISEHNRLYWYRQTLGQGPEFLTYFQNEAQLEKSRLLSDRFSAERPKGSFSTLEIQRTEQGDSAMYLCASSYLLETGNEKLFFGSGTQLSVL.